Detailed here is one T cell receptor beta chain. Other DNA sequences within the sample encode an identical CDR3. The authors reverse transcribed all of the isolated RNA, so sequencing captured expressed TCRB transcripts. The average output of naive, central memory and regulatory T cell samples was approximately 3.8 million reads. TCRdb keeps only in-frame clones here, not all; method: immunoSEQ multiplex PCR. The sample lists roughly 610,000 clones; roughly 15% were seen once. This sample stems from a study of beta chain features in type 1 diabetes. Per germline, CDR1 SEHNR and CDR2 FQNEAQ (reference sequence). V lost 1 base and J lost 2, with 3 bases in between. This CDR3 comprises 14 residues.

The chain couples TRBV7-9 to TRBJ2-6, with D unclear. Sequenced material: naive CD4+ T cells from blood. The receptor was isolated from a man between 18 and 35 years old in good health. Here the CDR3 DNA reads TGTGCCAGCAGCTTAGGGGCTGGGGCCAACGTCCTGACTTTC. Its protein is CASSLGAGANVLTF.